This T cell receptor beta chain was documented in a study of blood T cell repertoires in COVID-19. Study overall: Acute-phase and convalescent COVID-19 samples originated in the United States, Italy and Spain. T cells, B-cell-depleted T cells, or PBMCs supplied cDNA or gDNA.

V trimming: 0 bases; J trimming: 5 bases; junction bases outside the gene matches: 13. The CDR3 extends over 17 amino acids. Per germline, CDR1 SEHNR and CDR2 FQNEAQ (reference sequence). As processed by the authors: Amplification with reference gene primers provided the estimates of nucleated cell counts. Sequencing used immunoSEQ multiplex PCR; TCRdb keeps in-frame clones, though not all of them. V and J calls and clone size are given by that table; D and trimming were obtained from the DNA. The sample holds fewer than 110,000 clones; roughly 84% are singletons and the top ten take around 13%. The rearrangement uses TRBV7-9 and TRBJ2-7, with 7 bases matching TRBD2. Sequencing used peripheral blood. The clonotype originates from a human donor in a cohort sampled during active COVID-19. CDR3 DNA sequence: TGTGCCAGCAGCTTAGCTATTCTGACGGGCAGCGGGGACGAGCAGTACTTC. It codes for CASSLAILTGSGDEQYF.